The 22 T cell receptor beta chains given below trace back to one sample, sequenced in a study of T cell repertoires in cytomegalovirus infection. One entry per CDR3 protein, called by TCRdb with MiXCR from the reads. The sample lists approximately 260,000 distinct CDR3 sequences, about 18% seen once, with over 40% in the top ten. The specimen was CD8+ T cells from PBMCs. Every receptor here comes from a human donor in good health (CMV status not recorded). Some clones in this sample may be carry-over from other donors' samples.

This clonotype was observed at least ten times. The chain combines TRBV7-9 with TRBJ2-6, with D uncertain. V lost 0 bases, J lost 0 bases, and 15 bases lay in between. CDR1 is SEHNR, CDR2 FQNEAQ, per germline (reference sequence). The CDR3 runs to 19 residues. CDR3 sequence reads: CASSLARSQVPSGANVLTF. In DNA form, the CDR3 reads TGTGCCAGCAGCTTAGCTAGGTCCCAGGTTCCCTCTGGGGCCAACGTCCTGACTTTC.

This clonotype turned up a few times. V usage is TRBV11-2 and J usage is TRBJ2-1, with 8 bases aligning to TRBD2. Per germline, CDR1 SGHAT and CDR2 FQNNGV. V was clipped by 4 bases and J by 9 bases; unmatched bases: 11. The CDR3 sequence is 15 residues long. CDR3 sequence: CASSSGTSPYGEQFF. DNA of the CDR3: TGTGCCAGCAGCTCGGGGACTAGTCCCTATGGTGAGCAGTTCTTC.

This clonotype was counted ten times or more. The junction does not match germline at one end; this may be a read error. The chain carries TRBV7-8 and TRBJ2-5, with 10 bases lining up with TRBD2. Germline V gene lookup returns CDR1 SGHVS and CDR2 FQNEAQ. The CDR3 runs to 14 residues. CDR3 sequence (DNA): TGTGCCAGCATCTTAGCGGGGGGACAAGAGACCCAGTACTTC. Amino acids: CASILAGGQETQYF.

This rearrangement joins TRBV2 to TRBJ2-1; the D is unclear. Germline V lookup: CDR1 SNHLY, CDR2 FYNNEI. The V gene lost 0 bases and the J gene lost 4 bases, with 7 bases spanning the gap. This CDR3 comprises 14 residues. The CDR3 loop reads CASSEAKGYNEQFF. The CDR3 bases are TGTGCCAGCAGTGAAGCAAAAGGGTACAATGAGCAGTTCTTC.

This clonotype was observed a few times. The chain couples TRBV2 to TRBJ2-3, with D possibly matching TRBD2 (6 bases). This CDR3 has 15 residues. Trimming took off 5 bases at V and 3 bases at J, with 15 bases between the two ends. Germline V gene data show CDR1 as SNHLY and CDR2 as FYNNEI. The CDR3 coding sequence is TGTGCCAGCAGTCCCCATGCGGGGCGGACAGATACGCAGTATTTT. Encoded protein: CASSPHAGRTDTQYF.

This clonotype was seen a few times. This chain uses TRBV4-1 with TRBJ2-2; D uncertain. This CDR3 has 16 residues. Trimming removed 1 base at V and 0 bases at J, with 9 bases between. Germline CDR1 is MGHRA and CDR2 is YSYEKL. In DNA, the CDR3 is TGCGCCAGCAGCCAAGCGGCGAGGACGAACACCGGGGAGCTGTTTTTT. Translation gives CASSQAARTNTGELFF.

This clonotype was seen at least ten times. This chain uses TRBV7-2 with TRBJ1-5; 9 bases align to TRBD1. The junction had 15 bases not matched to a gene; V was cut back by 5 bases and J by 7 bases. Germline V gene data show CDR1 as SGHTA and CDR2 as FQGNSA. There are 17 residues in the CDR3. The CDR3 nucleotides are TGTGCCAGCAGCGATACCGGGACAGGGCTGAGAGGACAGCCCCAGCATTTT. The encoded protein is CASSDTGTGLRGQPQHF.

The rearrangement joins TRBV5-6 to TRBJ1-2; D may be TRBD1 (6 bases). In germline, CDR1 is SGHDT, CDR2 YYEEEE. V was pared by 3 bases and J by 4 bases, with 19 bases between. The CDR3 runs to 16 residues. The CDR3 loop reads CASSSPYRDKFYGYTF. The CDR3 DNA reads as TGTGCCAGCAGCTCGCCCTACCGGGACAAGTTCTATGGCTACACCTTC.

The CDR3 reads CSFGVAENTEAFF. CDR3 DNA: TGCAGTTTCGGTGTTGCCGAGAACACTGAAGCTTTCTTT. J is TRBJ1-1 and V is TRBV29-1; no clear D gene. CDR1 is SQVTM, CDR2 ANQGSEA, per germline. The CDR3 has 13 amino acids.

The chain is built from TRBV12-3 or TRBV12-4 and TRBJ2-7, with TRBD1 as a possible D gene (6 bases). Trimming left V 1 base short and J 6 bases short, with 16 bases between. The length of the CDR3 is 15 residues. This CDR3 is CASSLEEIQGGEQYF. The CDR3 nucleotides are TGTGCCAGCAGTTTAGAGGAGATACAGGGCGGCGAGCAGTACTTC.

J is TRBJ2-7 and V is TRBV7-9; 7 positions match TRBD1. The J segment lost 2 bases and the V segment lost 5 bases, leaving 9 bases of the junction unmatched. Germline lookup yields CDR1 SEHNR and CDR2 FQNEAQ (reference sequence). CDR3 size: 15 residues. Here the CDR3 DNA reads TGTGCCAGCAGCAACCGACAGGGTTTAGCCTACGAGCAGTACTTC. As protein: CASSNRQGLAYEQYF.

The chain combines TRBV5-1 with TRBJ2-3; D remains ambiguous. Trimming cost V 2 bases and J 5 bases, with 6 bases left between them. Germline CDR1 reads SGHRS; CDR2 reads YFSETQ. CDR3 size: 12 residues. This CDR3 is CASSLPEDTQYF. DNA of the CDR3: TGCGCCAGCAGCTTACCTGAAGATACGCAGTATTTT.

This clonotype was counted between two and nine times. CDR3 nucleotides: TGTGCCAGCAGTGAGGTCCTTCTTCCCCCCGGGGAGCTGTTTTTT. It translates to CASSEVLLPPGELFF. The chain is built from TRBV6-1 and TRBJ2-2; D not certain. CDR1 and CDR2 from the germline V gene are MNHNS and SASEGT. CDR3 length: 15 residues. V lost 3 bases and J 6 bases, leaving 14 bases between the germline ends.

The gene calls are TRBV6-2 or TRBV6-3 and TRBJ2-7; no definite D call. The CDR3 totals 11 residues. V lost 1 base to trimming and J lost 6 bases, with 4 bases between them. CDR1 is MNHEY, CDR2 SVGEGT, per germline. The DNA for the CDR3 is TGTGCCAGCAGTTACTTCAGCGAGCAGTACTTC. Its translation: CASSYFSEQYF.

This clonotype was recorded once. The rearrangement joins TRBV5-1 to TRBJ1-6; D not resolved. Germline CDR1 and CDR2: SGHRS and YFSETQ. The CDR3 sequence is 16 residues long. The V gene lost 2 bases and the J gene lost 0 bases, with 9 bases spanning the gap. CDR3 bases: TGCGCCAGCAGCTTTTCAATGAGCTCCTATAATTCACCCCTCCACTTT. Translation gives CASSFSMSSYNSPLHF.

This rearrangement joins TRBV25-1 to TRBJ1-1; D remains unclear. Trimming stripped 0 bases from V and 2 bases from J, with 7 bases between. Germline values: CDR1 MGHDK, CDR2 SYGVNS. This CDR3 is built from 14 residues. The CDR3 region has the DNA TGTGCCAGCAGTGAATACTACGGCAACACTGAAGCTTTCTTT. Translation: CASSEYYGNTEAFF.

This clonotype showed up just a few times. The rearrangement links TRBV29-1 to TRBJ1-2, with D hard to call. CDR3 length equals 13 residues. Germline CDR1 is SQVTM and CDR2 is ANQGSEA. The ends were cut back, 2 bases at V and 7 bases at J, with 14 bases in the middle. The CDR3 sequence is CSVERGGSSGYTF. CDR3 in DNA: TGCAGCGTTGAACGGGGTGGTAGCTCTGGCTACACCTTC.

The chain has TRBV11-2 and TRBJ2-1; 12 bases map to TRBD2. The CDR3 totals 14 residues. CDR1 is SGHAT, CDR2 FQNNGV, per germline. Trimming at V came to 7 bases and at J to 7 bases, leaving 5 bases not matched to a gene. The CDR3 loop reads CASTPSGGVNEQFF. In DNA form, the CDR3 reads TGTGCCAGCACCCCTAGCGGGGGGGTAAATGAGCAGTTCTTC.

On this clonotype: This may come from a read error, since a much larger clone is one base off. Here the CDR3 reads CANILPIRDNTGELFF. CDR3 in DNA: TGTGCCAACATATTGCCGATCCGGGATAACACCGGGGAGCTGTTTTTT. V and J are TRBV7-4 and TRBJ2-2, with a possible D match to TRBD2 (5 bases). Trimming cost V 10 bases and J 2 bases, with 20 bases left between them. This CDR3 is 16 amino acids long. Germline V gene sequence: CDR1 SGHVT, CDR2 SQSDAQ. Full variable domain (remainder filled in from reference TRBV7-4 and TRBJ2-2): GAGVSQSPRYKVAKRGRDVALRCDSISGHVTLYWYRQTLGQGSEVLTYSQSDAQRDKSGRPSGRFSAERPERSVSTLKIQRTEQGDSAVYLCANILPIRDNTGELFFGEGSRLTVL.

This clonotype was recorded many times. The V call is TRBV14, the J call TRBJ2-5, with unresolved D. Germline CDR1 reads SGHDN; CDR2 reads FVKESK. The CDR3 is 15 residues long. Trimming removed 0 bases at V and 2 bases at J, with 10 bases between. The CDR3, as DNA: TGTGCCAGCAGCCAAGATACTCGGCAACAAGAGACCCAGTACTTC. This sequence encodes CASSQDTRQQETQYF. Drawing the rest from reference TRBV14 and TRBJ2-5, the complete variable domain is EAGVTQFPSHSVIEKGQTVTLRCDPISGHDNLYWYRRVMGKEIKFLLHFVKESKQDESGMPNNRFLAERTGGTYSTLKVQPAELEDSGVYFCASSQDTRQQETQYFGPGTRLLVL.

This clonotype was seen a handful of times. V is TRBV4-3 and J is TRBJ1-4; 8 bases are a match to TRBD1. With V trimmed by 3 bases and J by 0 bases, 12 bases remained unmatched. The V gene's germline CDR1 is LGHNA and CDR2 YSLEER. There are 19 residues in the CDR3. The DNA for the CDR3 is TGCGCCAGCAGCCACGTAACCGGGACAGGCAGTGCAACTAATGAAAAACTGTTTTTT. It encodes CASSHVTGTGSATNEKLFF.

This rearrangement joins TRBV24-1 to TRBJ2-1; D is ambiguous. This CDR3 comprises 14 residues. The germline gives CDR1 KGHDR, CDR2 SFDVKD. Trimming removed 4 bases at V and 0 bases at J, with 6 bases between. The CDR3 coding sequence is TGTGCCACCAGTGACGGGCGCTCCTACAATGAGCAGTTCTTC. Protein product: CATSDGRSYNEQFF.